Listed here are 26 T cell receptor beta chains from one sample, sequenced in a study of technical replicates of blood from a handful of donors. TCRdb keeps only in-frame clones here, not all; method: immunoSEQ multiplex PCR. The sample consists of approximately 70,000 clones, almost 98% of them appearing once. Specimen: T cells isolated from PBMCs. The receptors stem from a human donor in good health.

The chain recombines TRBV28 with TRBJ2-3, with TRBD1 matching 7 bases. J lost 2 bases, V lost 4 bases, and 15 bases had no gene match. The germline CDR1 and CDR2 sequences are MDHEN and SYDVKM. The CDR3 is made up of 18 amino acids. The CDR3 reads CASSYEDTGARATDTQYF. Here the CDR3 DNA reads TGTGCCAGCAGTTACGAAGACACAGGGGCTCGGGCCACAGATACGCAGTATTTT.

This chain connects TRBV19 to TRBJ2-1; TRBD2 matches at 8 bases. With V trimmed by 1 base and J by 6 bases, 11 bases remained unmatched. Germline assignment: CDR1 LNHDA and CDR2 SQIVND (reference sequence). This CDR3 spans 17 amino acids. This chain's CDR3 is CASSIAEAGVSVNEQFF. Here the CDR3 DNA reads TGTGCCAGTAGTATAGCTGAAGCGGGAGTCTCCGTCAATGAGCAGTTCTTC.

This rearrangement joins TRBV6-5 to TRBJ2-1, with 8 bases fitting TRBD1. The CDR3 spans 15 residues. Trimming cost V 2 bases and J 7 bases; bases outside gene matches: 7. The V gene's germline CDR1 is MNHEY and CDR2 SVGAGI. CDR3 in DNA: TGTGCCAGCAGTTACACACGTACAGGGGGGAATGAGCAGTTCTTC. Amino acid sequence: CASSYTRTGGNEQFF.

This chain uses TRBV19 with TRBJ2-3, with 11 bases lining up with TRBD2. J lost 4 bases, V lost 5 bases, and 2 bases had no gene match. CDR3 length: 14 residues. Looked up from germline, CDR1 is LNHDA and CDR2 is SQIVND (reference sequence). The CDR3 nucleotides are TGTGCCAGTAGTTTAGCGGGGGGGCCAGATACGCAGTATTTT. Translating gives CASSLAGGPDTQYF. The full variable domain, rest sourced from reference TRBV19 and TRBJ2-3, is DGGITQSPKYLFRKEGQNVTLSCEQNLNHDAMYWYRQDPGQGLRLIYYSQIVNDFQKGDIAEGYSVSREKKESFPLTVTSAQKNPTAFYLCASSLAGGPDTQYFGPGTRLTVL.

The CDR3 is CASSWEVQETQYF. Written as DNA, the CDR3 is TGCGCCAGCAGCTGGGAGGTCCAAGAGACCCAGTACTTC. The chain recombines TRBV5-1 with TRBJ2-5, with a weak D call TRBD2 (6 bases). V was cut by 3 bases and J by 1 base, with 7 bases left in between. The CDR3 spans 13 residues. The germline CDR1 and CDR2 sequences are SGHRS and YFSETQ. Together with reference TRBV5-1 and TRBJ2-5, the CDR3 gives the full variable domain: KAGVTQTPRYLIKTRGQQVTLSCSPISGHRSVSWYQQTPGQGLQFLFEYFSETQRNKGNFPGRFSGRQFSNSRSEMNVSTLELGDSALYLCASSWEVQETQYFGPGTRLLVL.

The chain uses TRBV28 and TRBJ1-2; TRBD1 aligns across 12 bases. Trimming took 6 bases from V and 4 from J; bases not matched to a gene: 15. This CDR3 contains 18 residues. Germline CDR1 is MDHEN and CDR2 is SYDVKM. In nucleotides, the CDR3 is TGTGCCAGCAGGGCCGGGACAGGGGGCGGAGGTACGGGCTATGGCTACACCTTC. Protein sequence: CASRAGTGGGGTGYGYTF.

V and J are TRBV29-1 and TRBJ1-1; maybe TRBD1 (5 bases). There are 16 residues in the CDR3. Trimming cost V 7 bases and J 2 bases, with 23 bases left between them. The germline CDR1 and CDR2 sequences are SQVTM and ANQGSEA. Here the CDR3 reads CSAQRWGGVGNTEAFF. The CDR3 DNA follows: TGCAGCGCCCAGAGGTGGGGCGGGGTGGGAAACACTGAAGCTTTCTTT.

The rearrangement links TRBV7-6 to TRBJ2-3, with 9 bases aligning to TRBD1. Germline V gene lookup returns CDR1 SGHVS and CDR2 FNYEAQ. The CDR3 has 15 residues. The V gene end was trimmed by 5 bases and the J gene end by 0 bases; junction bases not matched to a gene: 3. The CDR3 region has the DNA TGTGCCAGCAGCCCCGGGACAGGGAGCACAGATACGCAGTATTTT. Its protein product is CASSPGTGSTDTQYF.

V usage is TRBV6-5 and J usage is TRBJ1-2; D is perhaps TRBD1 (6 bases). The CDR3 extends over 14 amino acids. CDR1 is MNHEY and CDR2 is SVGAGI in the germline V gene. The V end lost 5 bases, the J end lost 6 bases, and 16 bases lay between the germline ends. CDR3 nucleotides: TGTGCCAGCAGTCCAGGGGAGATCGATCATGGCTACACCTTC. It codes for CASSPGEIDHGYTF.

The rearrangement links TRBV9 to TRBJ2-7, with 8 bases lining up with TRBD1. The CDR3 has 24 amino acids. The V gene's germline CDR1 is SGDLS and CDR2 YYNGEE. The junction had 36 bases not matched to a gene; V was cut back by 3 bases and J by 4 bases. For the CDR3, the DNA is TGTGCCAGCAGCGCGGATTCGCCTTACGGACAGGGTGGCAGCTACTGGCACCAGAATTACGAGCAGTACTTC. It translates to CASSADSPYGQGGSYWHQNYEQYF.

The chain employs TRBV5-1 and TRBJ2-1; 9 bases are shared with TRBD2. The CDR3 consists of 15 residues. V shed 0 bases, J shed 6 bases, and the junction held 4 bases outside the gene matches. Germline V gene sequence: CDR1 SGHRS, CDR2 YFSETQ. DNA of the CDR3: TGCGCCAGCAGCTTGGAGGTAGCGGGAGCCAATGAGCAGTTCTTC. Residues: CASSLEVAGANEQFF.

This chain connects TRBV11-2 to TRBJ1-6; D might be TRBD1 (6 bases). In germline, CDR1 is SGHAT, CDR2 FQNNGV. The ends were cut back, 1 base at V and 1 base at J, with 14 bases in the middle. The CDR3 runs to 18 residues. The DNA for the CDR3 is TGTGCCAGCAGCTTAGTACAGGGCCCAGGGTCCTATAATTCACCCCTCCACTTT. Its translation: CASSLVQGPGSYNSPLHF.

The chain uses TRBV19 and TRBJ1-1, with D possibly being TRBD1 (5 bases). V was trimmed by 7 bases and J by 5 bases, leaving 20 bases between them. The CDR3 runs to 15 residues. Germline CDR1 is LNHDA and CDR2 is SQIVND (reference sequence). The CDR3 loop reads CASIGLGGGNTEAFF. The CDR3 region has the DNA TGTGCCAGTATTGGTCTCGGGGGAGGTAATACTGAAGCTTTCTTT.

The V and J genes are TRBV10-3 and TRBJ2-1, with D hard to call. V dropped 1 base and J dropped 0 bases, with 16 bases sitting between them. Per germline, CDR1 ENHRY and CDR2 SYGVKD. This CDR3 has 18 amino acids. CDR3 in amino acids: CAISEFPLRVSSYNEQFF. CDR3 DNA sequence: TGTGCCATCAGTGAGTTCCCCCTTCGGGTGAGCTCCTACAATGAGCAGTTCTTC.

The chain recombines TRBV2 with TRBJ2-3, with 13 bases identical to TRBD2. Germline trimming cut 4 bases from V and 3 bases from J; bases unmatched to any gene: 1. This CDR3 contains 15 residues. From germline, CDR1 is SNHLY and CDR2 FYNNEI. The CDR3 sequence is CASSGTSGRTDTQYF. In DNA form, the CDR3 reads TGTGCCAGCAGTGGGACTAGCGGGAGAACAGATACGCAGTATTTT.

This rearrangement joins TRBV4-1 to TRBJ1-4; 7 bases are shared with TRBD1. CDR3 length: 17 amino acids. V lost 4 bases and J lost 5; bases outside the gene matches: 13. Germline CDR1 is MGHRA and CDR2 is YSYEKL. Written as DNA, the CDR3 is TGCGCCAGCAGCCGACAGGGTTTAATCCCCTGGAATGAAAAACTGTTTTTT. Protein: CASSRQGLIPWNEKLFF.

The chain has TRBV6-4 and TRBJ2-1; D is possibly TRBD2 (5 bases). Germline V gene lookup returns CDR1 MRHNA and CDR2 SNTAGT. Trimming took off 0 bases at V and 5 bases at J, with 11 bases between the two ends. CDR3 length: 15 residues. The CDR3 reads CASSDSRGINNEQFF. The CDR3 DNA sequence: TGTGCCAGCAGTGACTCGAGAGGGATAAACAATGAGCAGTTCTTC.

The gene calls are TRBV10-3 and TRBJ1-3; D is undetermined. There are 15 residues in the CDR3. Germline assignment: CDR1 ENHRY and CDR2 SYGVKD. The ends were cut back, 2 bases at V and 5 bases at J, with 13 bases in the middle. The CDR3 loop is CAISEAREGRNTIYF. CDR3 coding DNA: TGTGCCATCAGTGAGGCCCGGGAAGGACGAAACACCATATATTTT.

The V call is TRBV10-3, the J call TRBJ2-7; perhaps TRBD1 as D (6 bases). The CDR3 has 14 residues. The germline V gene encodes CDR1 ENHRY and CDR2 SYGVKD. With 6 bases removed from V and 6 bases from J, the gap between germline ends came to 18 bases. The CDR3 DNA sequence: TGTGCCATCAGAGGATCCATCCAGGGGAGCGAGCAGTACTTC. Translating gives CAIRGSIQGSEQYF.

The chain combines TRBV29-1 with TRBJ2-1, with 12 bases lining up with TRBD2. This CDR3 contains 16 residues. In germline, CDR1 is SQVTM, CDR2 ANQGSEA. V lost 3 bases and J lost 9; bases outside the gene matches: 12. CDR3 in DNA: TGCAGCGTTGATCCCCCGCTAGCGGGAGGGTGGAGTGAGCAGTTCTTC. It codes for CSVDPPLAGGWSEQFF.

The rearrangement links TRBV28 to TRBJ1-1; D might be TRBD1 (5 bases). Per the germline V gene, CDR1 is MDHEN and CDR2 is SYDVKM. The CDR3 sequence is 17 residues long. V was trimmed by 2 bases and J by 1 base, leaving 17 bases between them. In DNA form, the CDR3 reads TGTGCCAGCAGTTTAGTGGGACGGGGGAAGGGGAACACTGAAGCTTTCTTT. Residues: CASSLVGRGKGNTEAFF.

The chain is built from TRBV28 and TRBJ2-7, with 7 bases identical to TRBD1. The CDR3 is 15 amino acids. J gave up 2 bases and V 5 bases, and 9 bases lay outside the gene matches. Germline V lookup: CDR1 MDHEN, CDR2 SYDVKM. The CDR3 DNA reads TGTGCCAGCAGTCCGATGAACAGGGGAACCTACGAGCAGTACTTC. It codes for CASSPMNRGTYEQYF.

The V gene is TRBV6-5, the J gene TRBJ1-5; 8 nucleotides match TRBD1. The J segment lost 2 bases and the V segment lost 4 bases, leaving 4 bases of the junction unmatched. CDR3 length equals 15 residues. Germline V gives CDR1 MNHEY, CDR2 SVGAGI. The CDR3 region has the DNA TGTGCCAGCAGTTCAGGGGGCAAGGGCAATCAGCCCCAGCATTTT. Residues: CASSSGGKGNQPQHF.

The chain uses TRBV19 and TRBJ2-7, with 7 bases identical to TRBD1. The length of the CDR3 is 15 residues. Trimming cost V 4 bases and J 3 bases; bases outside gene matches: 9. The germline V gene has CDR1 LNHDA and CDR2 SQIVND (reference sequence). Written as DNA, the CDR3 is TGTGCCAGTAGTACCCATGACAGGGCCAGCTACGAGCAGTACTTC. The encoded protein is CASSTHDRASYEQYF.

The rearrangement uses TRBV2 and TRBJ1-5; no firm D call. V was shortened by 4 bases and J by 0 bases, with 7 bases between the two germline ends. The CDR3 has 14 residues. From germline, CDR1 is SNHLY and CDR2 FYNNEI. The CDR3, as DNA: TGTGCCAGCAGTGTGGACTTTAGCAATCAGCCCCAGCATTTT. This codes for CASSVDFSNQPQHF.

The genes are TRBV25-1 and TRBJ2-5, with 11 bases identical to TRBD2. The J segment lost 6 bases and the V segment lost 4 bases, leaving 7 bases of the junction unmatched. Per germline, CDR1 MGHDK and CDR2 SYGVNS. The CDR3 spans 15 residues. Here the CDR3 DNA reads TGTGCCAGCAGTGGAAGCGCTAGCGGGAGGAAGACCCAGTACTTC. Translation gives CASSGSASGRKTQYF. Together with reference TRBV25-1 and TRBJ2-5, the CDR3 gives the full variable domain: EADIYQTPRYLVIGTGKKITLECSQTMGHDKMYWYQQDPGMELHLIHYSYGVNSTEKGDLSSESTVSRIRTEHFPLTLESARPSHTSQYLCASSGSASGRKTQYFGPGTRLLVL.